One TCR beta chain is described in this entry. This CDR3 contains 14 residues. CDR1 and CDR2 from the germline V gene are SGDLS and YYNGEE. V lost 0 bases to trimming and J lost 9 bases, with 13 bases between them. This entry comes from a study of blood T cell repertoires in COVID-19. Overall study context: From T cells, B-cell-depleted T cells, or PBMCs came the material, which was cDNA or gDNA.

Original processing notes: It was from reference gene primer amplification that nucleated cell counts were estimated. Some clones are missing from TCRdb's copy, which holds only in-frame ones; the method was immunoSEQ multiplex PCR. The DNA gave D and trimming, while V, J and clone size come from that table. The sample gives 50,000 to 65,000 clones, 80% to 95% of which show up once; approximately 2.8% is in the top ten. The TCR comes from a man between 50 and 59 years old with acute or convalescent COVID-19. Input material: peripheral blood. V usage is TRBV9 and J usage is TRBJ1-5; D might be TRBD1 (5 bases). The DNA for the CDR3 is TGTGCCAGCAGCGTAGAGTGGTCCGGGGGGCCCCAGCATTTT. Translating gives CASSVEWSGGPQHF.